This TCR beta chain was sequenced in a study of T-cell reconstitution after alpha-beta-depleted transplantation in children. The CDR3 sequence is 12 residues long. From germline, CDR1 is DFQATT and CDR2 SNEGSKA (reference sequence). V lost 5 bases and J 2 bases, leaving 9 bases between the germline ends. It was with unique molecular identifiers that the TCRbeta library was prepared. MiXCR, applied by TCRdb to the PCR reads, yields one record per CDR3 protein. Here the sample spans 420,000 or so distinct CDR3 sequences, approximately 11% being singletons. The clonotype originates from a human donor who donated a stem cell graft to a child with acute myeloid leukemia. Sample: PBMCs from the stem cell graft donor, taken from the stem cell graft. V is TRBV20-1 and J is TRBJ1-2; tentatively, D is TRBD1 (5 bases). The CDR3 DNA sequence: TGCAGTGCTCACCGACAGAACTATGGCTACACCTTC. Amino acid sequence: CSAHRQNYGYTF.